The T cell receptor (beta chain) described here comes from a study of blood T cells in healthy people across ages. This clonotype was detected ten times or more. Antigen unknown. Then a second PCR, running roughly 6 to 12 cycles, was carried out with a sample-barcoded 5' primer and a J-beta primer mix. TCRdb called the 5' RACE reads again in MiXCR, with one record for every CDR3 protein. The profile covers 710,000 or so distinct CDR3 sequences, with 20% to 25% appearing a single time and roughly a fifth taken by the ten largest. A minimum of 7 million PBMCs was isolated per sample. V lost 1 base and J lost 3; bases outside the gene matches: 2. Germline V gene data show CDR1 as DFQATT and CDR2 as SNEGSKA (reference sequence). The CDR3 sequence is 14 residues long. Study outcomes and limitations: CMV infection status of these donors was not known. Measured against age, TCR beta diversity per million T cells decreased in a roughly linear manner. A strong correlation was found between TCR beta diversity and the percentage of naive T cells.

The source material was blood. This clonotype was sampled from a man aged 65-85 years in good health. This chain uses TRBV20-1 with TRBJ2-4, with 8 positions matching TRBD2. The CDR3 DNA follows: TGCAGTGCTAGAGTCAGCGGGAGCAAAAACATTCAGTACTTC. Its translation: CSARVSGSKNIQYF.